This T cell receptor (beta chain) stems from a study of cytomegalovirus exposure and HLA in healthy donors. Study findings and constraints: Both high specificity and high sensitivity reportedly marked the classifier's diagnosis of cytomegalovirus status. Presence/absence comparisons presumed near-even sequencing depth among donors. As confirmed in vitro, a few CMV-associated chains were specific for CMV antigens.

In regard to this clone: Antigen specificity is unknown.

CDR1 is WSHSY and CDR2 is SAAADI in the germline V gene. The ends were cut back, 6 bases at V and 4 bases at J, with 16 bases in the middle. The CDR3 has 14 amino acids. The study ran its PCR with 60 Vbeta and 13 Jbeta primers. TCRdb's table, derived via immunoSEQ multiplex PCR, lists solely in-frame clones and lacks some. The data show tens of thousands of clones, more than 70% seen once. Sequencing was done on a sample of PBMCs. This TCR came from a man in his forties or fifties in good health and CMV-seronegative. The chain joins TRBV10-2 to TRBJ2-7; maybe TRBD1 (6 bases). The CDR3, as DNA: TGCGCCAGCAGCCTGGACAGTAACAATTACGAGCAGTACTTC. It specifies CASSLDSNNYEQYF.